This T cell receptor (beta chain) was sequenced for a study of T cell responses to AZD1222 COVID-19 vaccine. Findings and caveats of the study: Among the donors, most were white British and more were female, and clonal diversity was possibly underestimated. Spike was spanned by vaccine-associated CD4 TCRs, which were dominant at 160-218 and 743-854. Spike-specific TCRs gained breadth and depth after people received two AZD1222 doses.

Germline V lookup: CDR1 LNHDA, CDR2 SQIVND (reference sequence). The CDR3 has 15 amino acids. Trimming at V came to 4 bases and at J to 5 bases, leaving 3 bases not matched to a gene. Method: immunoSEQ multiplex PCR; TCRdb's copy keeps in-frame clones and lacks some. Of more than 60,000 clones listed, around 87% are singletons. Second doses that came at about 4 or about 12 weeks were put together. Comment on this clone: The antigen remains undetermined.

The chain links TRBV19 to TRBJ2-2; 11 bases line up with TRBD1. The material sequenced was peripheral blood, taken 28 days after the second AZD1222 dose. The clonotype comes from an adult who received the AZD1222 COVID-19 vaccine. The CDR3 DNA reads TGTGCCAGTAGTACGGGACAGGGGGGGACCGGGGAGCTGTTTTTT. It encodes CASSTGQGGTGELFF.